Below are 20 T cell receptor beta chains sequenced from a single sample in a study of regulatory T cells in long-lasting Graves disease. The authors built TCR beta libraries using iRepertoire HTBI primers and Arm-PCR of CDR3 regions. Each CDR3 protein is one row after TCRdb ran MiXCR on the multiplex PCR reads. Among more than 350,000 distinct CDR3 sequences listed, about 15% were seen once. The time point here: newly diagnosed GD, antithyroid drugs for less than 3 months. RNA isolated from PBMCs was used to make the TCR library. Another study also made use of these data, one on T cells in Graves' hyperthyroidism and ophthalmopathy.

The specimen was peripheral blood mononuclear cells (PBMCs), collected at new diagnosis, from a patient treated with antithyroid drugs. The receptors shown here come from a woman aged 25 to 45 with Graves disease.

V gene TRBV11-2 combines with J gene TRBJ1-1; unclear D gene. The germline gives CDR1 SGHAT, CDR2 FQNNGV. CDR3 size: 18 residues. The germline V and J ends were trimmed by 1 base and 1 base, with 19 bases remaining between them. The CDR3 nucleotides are TGTGCCAGCAGCTTAGGCAGGACCTATAACTTGGAGAACACTGAAGCTTTCTTT. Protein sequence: CASSLGRTYNLENTEAFF. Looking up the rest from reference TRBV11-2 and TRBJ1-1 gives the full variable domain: EAGVAQSPRYKIIEKRQSVAFWCNPISGHATLYWYQQILGQGPKLLIQFQNNGVVDDSQLPKDRFSAERLKGVDSTLKIQPAKLEDSAVYLCASSLGRTYNLENTEAFFGQGTRLTVV.

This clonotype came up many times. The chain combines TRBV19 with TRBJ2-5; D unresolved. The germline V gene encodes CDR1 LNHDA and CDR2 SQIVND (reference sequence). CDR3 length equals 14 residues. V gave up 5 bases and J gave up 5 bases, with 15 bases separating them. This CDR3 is CASSPTTNGETQYF. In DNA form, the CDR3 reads TGTGCCAGTAGTCCCACGACCAACGGGGAGACCCAGTACTTC.

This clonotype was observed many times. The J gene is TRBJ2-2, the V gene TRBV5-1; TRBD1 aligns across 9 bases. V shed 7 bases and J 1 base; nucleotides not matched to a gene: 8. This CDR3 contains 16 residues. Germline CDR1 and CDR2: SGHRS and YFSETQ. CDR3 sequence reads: CASRPPGQGNTGELFF. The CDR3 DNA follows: TGCGCCAGCCGTCCCCCGGGACAGGGGAACACCGGGGAGCTGTTTTTT.

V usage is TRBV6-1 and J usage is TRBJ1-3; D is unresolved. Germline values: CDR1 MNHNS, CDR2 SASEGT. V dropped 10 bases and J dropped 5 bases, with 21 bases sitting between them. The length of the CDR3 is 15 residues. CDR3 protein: CANTQASLGRNTIYF. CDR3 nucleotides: TGTGCCAACACCCAGGCCAGTCTGGGCCGAAACACCATATATTTT.

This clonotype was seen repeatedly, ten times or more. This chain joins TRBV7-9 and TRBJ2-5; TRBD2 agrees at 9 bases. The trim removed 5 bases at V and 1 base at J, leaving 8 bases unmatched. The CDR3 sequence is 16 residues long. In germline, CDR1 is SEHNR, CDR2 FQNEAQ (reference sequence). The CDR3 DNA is TGTGCCAGCAGCCCCGGTGAACTAGCGGGCCAAGAGACCCAGTACTTC. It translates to CASSPGELAGQETQYF.

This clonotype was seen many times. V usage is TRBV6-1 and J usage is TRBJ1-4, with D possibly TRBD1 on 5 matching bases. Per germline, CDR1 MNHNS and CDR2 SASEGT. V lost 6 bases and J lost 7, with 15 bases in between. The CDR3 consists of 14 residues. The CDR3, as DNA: TGTGCCAGCAGACCACAGGCCAGGCGTGAAAAACTGTTTTTT. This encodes CASRPQARREKLFF.

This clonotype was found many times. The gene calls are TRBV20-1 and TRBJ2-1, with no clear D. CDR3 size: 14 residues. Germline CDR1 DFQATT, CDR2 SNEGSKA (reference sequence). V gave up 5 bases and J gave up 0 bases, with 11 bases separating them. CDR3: CSAGSRGSYNEQFF. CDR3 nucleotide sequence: TGCAGTGCTGGTAGCCGTGGCTCCTACAATGAGCAGTTCTTC.

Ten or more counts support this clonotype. CDR3 nucleotide sequence: TGCAGTGCTAGAGATAGGTTGCGGGATTTGAACACTGAAGCTTTCTTT. Amino acid sequence: CSARDRLRDLNTEAFF. The V call is TRBV20-1, the J call TRBJ1-1; D is ambiguous. The CDR3 covers 16 residues. Looked up from germline, CDR1 is DFQATT and CDR2 is SNEGSKA (reference sequence). V lost 0 bases and J lost 0, with 14 bases in between.

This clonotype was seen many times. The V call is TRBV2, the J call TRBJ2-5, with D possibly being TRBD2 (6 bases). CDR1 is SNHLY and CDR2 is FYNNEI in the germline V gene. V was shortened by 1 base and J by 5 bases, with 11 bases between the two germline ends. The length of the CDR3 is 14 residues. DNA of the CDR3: TGTGCCAGCAGTGAAGACAGTCGGGGGGAGACCCAGTACTTC. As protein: CASSEDSRGETQYF.

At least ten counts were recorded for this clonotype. CDR3 sequence: CASSQGKGGTQYF. The CDR3 nucleotides are TGTGCCAGCAGCCAAGGGAAGGGTGGTACGCAGTATTTT. V and J are TRBV2 and TRBJ2-3; no clear D gene. Germline-derived CDR1 and CDR2 are SNHLY and FYNNEI. This CDR3 is built from 13 residues. Trimming cost V 6 bases and J 8 bases, with 15 bases left between them.

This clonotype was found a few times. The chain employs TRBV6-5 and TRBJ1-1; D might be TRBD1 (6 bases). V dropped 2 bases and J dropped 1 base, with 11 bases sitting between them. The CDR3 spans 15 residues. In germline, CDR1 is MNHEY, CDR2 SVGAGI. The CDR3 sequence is CASSYGQKGNTEAFF. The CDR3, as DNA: TGTGCCAGCAGTTACGGACAGAAAGGGAACACTGAAGCTTTCTTT.

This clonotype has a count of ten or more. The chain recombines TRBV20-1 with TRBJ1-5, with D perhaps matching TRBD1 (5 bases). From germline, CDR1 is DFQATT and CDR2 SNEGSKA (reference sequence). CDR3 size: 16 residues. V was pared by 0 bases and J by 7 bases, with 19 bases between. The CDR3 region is CSARDQRQGGWQPQHF. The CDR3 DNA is TGCAGTGCTAGAGATCAAAGGCAGGGAGGGTGGCAGCCCCAGCATTTT.

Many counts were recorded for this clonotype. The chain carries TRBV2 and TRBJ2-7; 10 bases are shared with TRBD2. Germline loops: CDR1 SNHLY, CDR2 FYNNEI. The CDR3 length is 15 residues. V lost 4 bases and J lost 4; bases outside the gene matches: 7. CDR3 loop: CASSGASGSVYEQYF. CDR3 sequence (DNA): TGTGCCAGCAGTGGGGCTAGCGGGAGTGTTTACGAGCAGTACTTC.

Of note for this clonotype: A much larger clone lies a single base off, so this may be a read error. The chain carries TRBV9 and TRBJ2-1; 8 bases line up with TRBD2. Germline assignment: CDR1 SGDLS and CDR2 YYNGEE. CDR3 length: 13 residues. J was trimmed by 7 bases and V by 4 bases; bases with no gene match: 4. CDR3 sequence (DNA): TGTGCCAGCAGCCCCAGCGGGAGTAATGAGCAGTTCTTC. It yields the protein CASSPSGSNEQFF. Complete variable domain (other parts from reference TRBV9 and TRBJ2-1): DSGVTQTPKHLITATGQRVTLRCSPRSGDLSVYWYQQSLDQGLQFLIQYYNGEERAKGNILERFSAQQFPDLHSELNLSSLELGDSALYFCASSPSGSNEQFFGPGTRLTVL.

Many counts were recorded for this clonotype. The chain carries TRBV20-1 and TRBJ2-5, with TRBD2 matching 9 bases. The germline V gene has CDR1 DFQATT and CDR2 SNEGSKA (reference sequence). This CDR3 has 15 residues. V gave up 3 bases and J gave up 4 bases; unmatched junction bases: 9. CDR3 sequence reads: CSASKGLAQGETQYF. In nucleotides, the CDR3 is TGCAGTGCTAGTAAGGGACTAGCCCAAGGAGAGACCCAGTACTTC.

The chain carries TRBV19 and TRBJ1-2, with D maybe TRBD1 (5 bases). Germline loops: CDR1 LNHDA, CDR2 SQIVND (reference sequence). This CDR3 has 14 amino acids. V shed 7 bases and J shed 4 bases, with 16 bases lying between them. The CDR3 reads CASIRGRETYGYTF. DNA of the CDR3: TGTGCCAGTATAAGGGGCAGGGAGACCTATGGCTACACCTTC.

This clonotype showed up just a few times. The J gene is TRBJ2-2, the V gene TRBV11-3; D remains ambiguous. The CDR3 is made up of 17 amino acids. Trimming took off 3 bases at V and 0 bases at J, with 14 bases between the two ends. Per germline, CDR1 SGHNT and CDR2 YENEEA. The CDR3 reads CASSLVLAPPNTGELFF. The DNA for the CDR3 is TGTGCCAGCAGCTTGGTGTTAGCCCCCCCGAACACCGGGGAGCTGTTTTTT.

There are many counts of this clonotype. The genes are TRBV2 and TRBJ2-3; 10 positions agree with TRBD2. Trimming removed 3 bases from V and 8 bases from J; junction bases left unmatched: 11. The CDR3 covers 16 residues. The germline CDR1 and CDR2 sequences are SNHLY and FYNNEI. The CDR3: CASSEQGSGRSGTQYF. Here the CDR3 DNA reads TGTGCCAGCAGTGAGCAGGGTAGCGGGAGGAGCGGTACGCAGTATTTT. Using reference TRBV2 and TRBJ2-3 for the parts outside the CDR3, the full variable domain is EPEVTQTPSHQVTQMGQEVILRCVPISNHLYFYWYRQILGQKVEFLVSFYNNEISEKSEIFDDQFSVERPDGSNFTLKIRSTKLEDSAMYFCASSEQGSGRSGTQYFGPGTRLTVL.

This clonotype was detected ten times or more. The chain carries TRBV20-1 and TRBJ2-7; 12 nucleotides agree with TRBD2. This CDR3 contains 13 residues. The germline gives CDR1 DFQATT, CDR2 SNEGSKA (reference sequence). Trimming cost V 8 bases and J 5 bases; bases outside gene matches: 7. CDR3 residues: CSKGLAGKNEQYF. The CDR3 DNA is TGCAGTAAAGGACTAGCGGGAAAGAACGAGCAGTACTTC.

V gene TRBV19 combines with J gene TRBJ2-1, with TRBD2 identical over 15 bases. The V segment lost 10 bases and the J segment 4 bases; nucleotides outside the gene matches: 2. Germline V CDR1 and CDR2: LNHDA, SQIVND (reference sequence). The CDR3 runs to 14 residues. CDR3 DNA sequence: TGTGCCATCGGGACTAGCGGGAGGTACAATGAGCAGTTCTTC. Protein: CAIGTSGRYNEQFF.